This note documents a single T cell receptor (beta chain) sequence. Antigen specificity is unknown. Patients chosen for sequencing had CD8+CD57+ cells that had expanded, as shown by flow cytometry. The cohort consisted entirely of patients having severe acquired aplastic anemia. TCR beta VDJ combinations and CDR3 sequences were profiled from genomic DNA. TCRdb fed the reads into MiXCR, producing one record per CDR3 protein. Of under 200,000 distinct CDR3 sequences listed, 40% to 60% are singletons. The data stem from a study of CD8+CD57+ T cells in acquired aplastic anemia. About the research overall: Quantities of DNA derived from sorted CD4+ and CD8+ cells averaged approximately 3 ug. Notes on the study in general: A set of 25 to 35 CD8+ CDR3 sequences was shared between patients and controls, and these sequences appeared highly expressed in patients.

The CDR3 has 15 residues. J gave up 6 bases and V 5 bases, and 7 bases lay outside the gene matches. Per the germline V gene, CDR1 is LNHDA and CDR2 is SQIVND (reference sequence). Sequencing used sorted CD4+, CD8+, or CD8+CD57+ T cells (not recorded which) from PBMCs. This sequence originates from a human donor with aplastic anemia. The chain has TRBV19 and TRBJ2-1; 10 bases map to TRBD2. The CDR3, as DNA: TGTGCCAGTAGTTGGGGGACTAGCGTCGGCAATGAGCAGTTCTTC. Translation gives CASSWGTSVGNEQFF.